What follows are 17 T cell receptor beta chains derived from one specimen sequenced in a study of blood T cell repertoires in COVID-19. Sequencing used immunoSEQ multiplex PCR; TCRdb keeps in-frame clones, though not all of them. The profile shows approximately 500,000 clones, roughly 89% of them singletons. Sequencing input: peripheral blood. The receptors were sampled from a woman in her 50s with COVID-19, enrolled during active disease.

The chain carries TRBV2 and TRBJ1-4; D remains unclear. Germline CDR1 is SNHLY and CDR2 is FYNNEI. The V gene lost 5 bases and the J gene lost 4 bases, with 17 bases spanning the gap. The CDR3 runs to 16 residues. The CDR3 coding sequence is TGTGCCAGCAGTACTAAGAGGGCAGATCTTAATGAAAAACTGTTTTTT. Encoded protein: CASSTKRADLNEKLFF.

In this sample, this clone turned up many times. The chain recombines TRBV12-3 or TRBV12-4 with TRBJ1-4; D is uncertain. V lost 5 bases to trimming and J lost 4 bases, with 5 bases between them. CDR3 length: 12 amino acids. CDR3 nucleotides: TGTGCCAGCAGTCGGAGTAATGAAAAACTGTTTTTT. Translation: CASSRSNEKLFF.

CDR3: CASSSVSQETQYF. The CDR3 DNA is TGTGCCAGCAGTTCGGTGTCCCAAGAGACCCAGTACTTC. The J gene is TRBJ2-5, the V gene TRBV6-6; D is unclear. CDR3 size: 13 residues. Germline V gives CDR1 MNHNY, CDR2 SVGAGI (reference sequence). V was shortened by 4 bases and J by 1 base, with 7 bases between the two germline ends.

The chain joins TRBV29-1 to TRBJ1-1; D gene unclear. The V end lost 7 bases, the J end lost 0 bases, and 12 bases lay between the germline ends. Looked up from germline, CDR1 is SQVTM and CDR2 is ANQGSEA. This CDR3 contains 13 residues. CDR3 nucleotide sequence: TGCAGCGGTCAGCTAGACTTGAACACTGAAGCTTTCTTT. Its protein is CSGQLDLNTEAFF. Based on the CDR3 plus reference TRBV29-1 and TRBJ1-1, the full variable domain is SAVISQKPSRDICQRGTSLTIQCQVDSQVTMMFWYRQQPGQSLTLIATANQGSEATYESGFVIDKFPISRPNLTFSTLTVSNMSPEDSSIYLCSGQLDLNTEAFFGQGTRLTVV.

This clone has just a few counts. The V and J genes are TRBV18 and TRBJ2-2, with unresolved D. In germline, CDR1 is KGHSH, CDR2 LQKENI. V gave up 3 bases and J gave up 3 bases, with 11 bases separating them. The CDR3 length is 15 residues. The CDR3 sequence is CASSPSPQDTGELFF. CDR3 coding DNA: TGTGCCAGCTCACCGTCGCCTCAGGACACCGGGGAGCTGTTTTTT.

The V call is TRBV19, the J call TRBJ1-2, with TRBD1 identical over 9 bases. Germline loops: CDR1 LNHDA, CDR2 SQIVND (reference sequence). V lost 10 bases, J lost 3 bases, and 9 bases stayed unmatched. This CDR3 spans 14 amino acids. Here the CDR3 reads CATSYRGRDYGYTF. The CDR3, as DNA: TGTGCCACCTCATACAGGGGGCGCGACTATGGCTACACCTTC.

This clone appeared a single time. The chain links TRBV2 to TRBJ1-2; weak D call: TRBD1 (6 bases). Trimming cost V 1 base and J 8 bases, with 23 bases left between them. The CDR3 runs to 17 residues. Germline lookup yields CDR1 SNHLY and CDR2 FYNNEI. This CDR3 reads CASSEESPRRERGGYTF. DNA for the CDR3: TGTGCCAGCAGTGAAGAGTCCCCGCGCCGCGAGAGGGGGGGCTACACCTTC.

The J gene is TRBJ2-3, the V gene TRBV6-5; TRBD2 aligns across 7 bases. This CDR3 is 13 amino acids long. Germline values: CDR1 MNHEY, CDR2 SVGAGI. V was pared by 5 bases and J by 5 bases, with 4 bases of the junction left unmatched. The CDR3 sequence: CASSSGAVDTQYF. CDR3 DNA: TGTGCCAGCAGTAGCGGGGCGGTAGATACGCAGTATTTT.

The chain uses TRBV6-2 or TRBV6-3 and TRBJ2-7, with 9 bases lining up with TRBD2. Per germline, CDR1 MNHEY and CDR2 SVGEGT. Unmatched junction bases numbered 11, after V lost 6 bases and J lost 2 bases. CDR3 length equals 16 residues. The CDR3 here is CASSDVTAGGTYEQYF. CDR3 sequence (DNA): TGTGCCAGCAGCGACGTAACAGCGGGGGGCACCTACGAGCAGTACTTC.

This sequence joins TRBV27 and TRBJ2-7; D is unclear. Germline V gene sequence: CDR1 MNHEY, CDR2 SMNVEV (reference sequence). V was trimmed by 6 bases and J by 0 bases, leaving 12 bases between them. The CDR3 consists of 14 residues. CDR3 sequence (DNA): TGTGCCAGCAGCCAGACTTTTAGCTCCTACGAGCAGTACTTC. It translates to CASSQTFSSYEQYF.

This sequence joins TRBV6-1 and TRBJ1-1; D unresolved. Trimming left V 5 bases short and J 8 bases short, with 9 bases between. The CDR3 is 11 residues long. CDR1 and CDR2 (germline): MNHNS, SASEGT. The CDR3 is CASSFVQEAFF. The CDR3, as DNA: TGTGCCAGCAGTTTCGTCCAGGAAGCTTTCTTT.

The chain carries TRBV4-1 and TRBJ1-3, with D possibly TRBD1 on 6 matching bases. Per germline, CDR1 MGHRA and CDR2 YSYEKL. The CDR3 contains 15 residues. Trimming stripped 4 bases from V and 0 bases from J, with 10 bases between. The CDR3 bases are TGCGCCAGCAGCCGGCAGGGGTACTCTGGAAACACCATATATTTT. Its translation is CASSRQGYSGNTIYF.

Here the CDR3 DNA reads TGTGCCAGTAGTATAGGTTATGGAGATTACGAGCAGTACTTC. Translated: CASSIGYGDYEQYF. The chain has TRBV19 and TRBJ2-7; D gene ambiguous. Trimming stripped 1 base from V and 4 bases from J, with 11 bases between. This CDR3 comprises 14 residues. Germline assignment: CDR1 LNHDA and CDR2 SQIVND (reference sequence).

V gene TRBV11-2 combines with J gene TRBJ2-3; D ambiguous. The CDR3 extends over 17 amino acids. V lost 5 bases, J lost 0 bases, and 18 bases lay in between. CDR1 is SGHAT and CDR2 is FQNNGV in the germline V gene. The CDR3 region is CASSHPMLSRSTDTQYF. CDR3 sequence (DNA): TGTGCCAGCAGCCACCCTATGCTCTCCCGGAGCACAGATACGCAGTATTTT.

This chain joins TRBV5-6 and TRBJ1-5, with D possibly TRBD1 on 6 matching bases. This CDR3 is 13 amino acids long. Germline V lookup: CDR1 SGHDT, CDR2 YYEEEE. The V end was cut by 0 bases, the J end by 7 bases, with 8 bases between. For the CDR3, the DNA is TGTGCCAGCAGCTTGGATCAGGGGCAGCCCCAGCATTTT. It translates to CASSLDQGQPQHF.

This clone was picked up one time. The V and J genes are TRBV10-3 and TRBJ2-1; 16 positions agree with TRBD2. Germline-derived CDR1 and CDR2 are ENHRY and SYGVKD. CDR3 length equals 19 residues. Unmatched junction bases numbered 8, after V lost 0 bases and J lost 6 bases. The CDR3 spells CAISESGLAGGPSPNEQFF. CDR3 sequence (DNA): TGTGCCATCAGTGAGTCGGGACTAGCGGGGGGGCCCTCCCCCAATGAGCAGTTCTTC.

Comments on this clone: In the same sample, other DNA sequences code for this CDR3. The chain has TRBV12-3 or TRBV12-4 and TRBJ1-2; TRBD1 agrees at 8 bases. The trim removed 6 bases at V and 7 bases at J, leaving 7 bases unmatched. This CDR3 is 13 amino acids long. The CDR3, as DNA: TGTGCCAGCAGCCTCGGACAGGGCGGTGGCTACACCTTC. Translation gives CASSLGQGGGYTF.